This T cell receptor (beta chain) was sequenced for a study of patients and donors after allogeneic stem cell transplantation. TCRdb passed the RT-PCR reads through MiXCR, listing each CDR3 protein once. The sample consists of about 960,000 distinct CDR3 sequences, 15% to 20% of them appearing once. The sequence was collected from a human donor who was either an allogeneic HSCT recipient or a stem cell or donor lymphocyte infusion donor (not recorded which). It is not recorded whose cells these are; they may come from a transplant donor. Source material: blood, either unsorted or a sorted T cell fraction (not recorded which).

The CDR3: CASRKMAGGLEQFF. The CDR3 DNA reads TGTGCCAGCAGGAAAATGGCGGGGGGGCTTGAGCAGTTCTTC. The chain links TRBV6-1 to TRBJ2-1, with TRBD2 identical over 9 bases. From germline, CDR1 is MNHNS and CDR2 SASEGT. This CDR3 comprises 14 residues. V shed 6 bases and J 9 bases; nucleotides not matched to a gene: 9.